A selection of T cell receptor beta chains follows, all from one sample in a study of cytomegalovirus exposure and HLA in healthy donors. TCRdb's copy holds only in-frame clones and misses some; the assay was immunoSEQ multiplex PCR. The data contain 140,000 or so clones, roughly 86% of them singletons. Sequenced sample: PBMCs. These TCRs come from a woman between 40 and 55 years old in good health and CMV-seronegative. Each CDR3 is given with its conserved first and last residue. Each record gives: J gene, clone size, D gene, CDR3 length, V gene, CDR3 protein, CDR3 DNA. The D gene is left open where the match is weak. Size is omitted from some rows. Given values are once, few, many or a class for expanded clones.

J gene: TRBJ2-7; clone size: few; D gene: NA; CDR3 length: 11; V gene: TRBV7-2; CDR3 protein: CASSPLYEQYF; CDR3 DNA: TGTGCCAGCAGCCCCCTCTACGAGCAGTACTTC
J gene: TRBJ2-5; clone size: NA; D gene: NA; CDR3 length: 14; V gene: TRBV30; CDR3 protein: CAWRRGPLVETQYF; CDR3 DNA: TGTGCCTGGAGAAGAGGGCCCCTGGTAGAGACCCAGTACTTC
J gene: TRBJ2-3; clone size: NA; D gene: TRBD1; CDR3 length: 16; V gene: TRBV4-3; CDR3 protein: CASSQGDHRDSDTQYF; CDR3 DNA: TGCGCCAGCAGCCAAGGGGACCACCGGGACAGTGATACGCAGTATTTT
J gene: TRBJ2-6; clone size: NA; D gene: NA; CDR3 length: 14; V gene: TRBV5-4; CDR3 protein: CASSLYSGANVLTF; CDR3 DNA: TGTGCCAGCAGCTTATATTCTGGGGCCAACGTCCTGACTTTC
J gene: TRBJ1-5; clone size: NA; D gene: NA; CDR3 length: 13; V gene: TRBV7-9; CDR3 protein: CASSLDADQPQHF; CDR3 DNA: TGTGCCAGCAGCTTAGATGCGGATCAGCCCCAGCATTTT
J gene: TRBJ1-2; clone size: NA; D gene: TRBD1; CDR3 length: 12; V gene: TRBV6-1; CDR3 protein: CATLTGGNGYTF; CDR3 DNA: TGTGCCACCTTGACAGGGGGAAATGGCTACACCTTC
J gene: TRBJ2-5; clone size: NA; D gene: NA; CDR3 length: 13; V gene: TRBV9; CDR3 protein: CASSVSGQETQYF; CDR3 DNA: TGTGCCAGCAGCGTTAGCGGACAAGAGACCCAGTACTTC
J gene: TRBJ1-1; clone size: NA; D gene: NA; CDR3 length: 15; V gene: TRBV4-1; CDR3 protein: CASSHDVAGNTEAFF; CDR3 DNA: TGCGCCAGCAGCCACGATGTGGCAGGGAACACTGAAGCTTTCTTT
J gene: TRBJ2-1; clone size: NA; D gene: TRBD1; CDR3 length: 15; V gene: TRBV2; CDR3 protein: CASRSGTGSYNEQFF; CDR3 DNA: TGTGCCAGCAGGAGCGGGACAGGGTCCTACAATGAGCAGTTCTTC
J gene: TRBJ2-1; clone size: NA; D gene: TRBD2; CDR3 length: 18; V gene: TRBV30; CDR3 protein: CAWSLTGTSVLAYNEQFF; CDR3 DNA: TGTGCCTGGAGCTTAACCGGGACTAGCGTTTTGGCCTACAATGAGCAGTTCTTC
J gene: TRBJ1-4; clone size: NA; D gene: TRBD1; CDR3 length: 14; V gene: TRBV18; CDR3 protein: CASSPFTGDEKLFF; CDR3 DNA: TGTGCCAGCTCACCATTTACAGGGGATGAAAAACTGTTTTTT
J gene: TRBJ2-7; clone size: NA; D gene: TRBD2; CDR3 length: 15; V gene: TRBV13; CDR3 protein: CASSLAGGSSYEQYF; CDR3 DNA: TGTGCCAGCAGCTTAGCGGGAGGGAGCTCCTACGAGCAGTACTTC
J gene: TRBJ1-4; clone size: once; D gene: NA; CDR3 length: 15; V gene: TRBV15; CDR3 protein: CATSDEKGVNEKLFF; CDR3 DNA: TGTGCCACCAGCGATGAAAAGGGAGTTAACGAAAAACTGTTTTTT
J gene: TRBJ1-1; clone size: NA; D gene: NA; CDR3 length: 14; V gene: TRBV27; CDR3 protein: CASSLSVTGTEAFF; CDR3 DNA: TGTGCCAGCAGTTTATCGGTCACGGGCACTGAAGCTTTCTTT
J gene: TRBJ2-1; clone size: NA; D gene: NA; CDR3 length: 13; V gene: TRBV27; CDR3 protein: CASSLVVYNEQFF; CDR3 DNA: TGTGCCAGCAGTTTAGTTGTATACAATGAGCAGTTCTTC
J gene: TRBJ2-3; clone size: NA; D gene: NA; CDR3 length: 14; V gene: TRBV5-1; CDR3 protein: CASSLDPSTDTQYF; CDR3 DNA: TGCGCCAGCAGCTTGGATCCTAGCACAGATACGCAGTATTTT
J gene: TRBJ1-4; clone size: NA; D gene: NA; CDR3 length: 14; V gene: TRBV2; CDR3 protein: CASKAGTATEKLFF; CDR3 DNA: TGTGCCAGCAAGGCGGGGACCGCGACTGAAAAACTGTTTTTT
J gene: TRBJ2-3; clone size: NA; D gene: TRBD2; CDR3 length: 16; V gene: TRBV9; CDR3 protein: CASSVVGSGSIDTQYF; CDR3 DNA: TGTGCCAGCAGCGTAGTGGGTAGCGGGAGTATAGATACGCAGTATTTT
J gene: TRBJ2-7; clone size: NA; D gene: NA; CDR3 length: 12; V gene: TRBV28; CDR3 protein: CATRDTYYEQYF; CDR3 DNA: TGTGCCACTAGGGACACCTACTACGAGCAGTACTTC
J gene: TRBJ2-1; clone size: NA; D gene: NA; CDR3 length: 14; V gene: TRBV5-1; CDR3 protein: CASSLARGDNEQFF; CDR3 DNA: TGCGCCAGCAGCTTGGCACGGGGAGACAATGAGCAGTTCTTC
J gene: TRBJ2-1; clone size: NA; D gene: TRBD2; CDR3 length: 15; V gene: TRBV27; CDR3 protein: CASSTGTSGHNEQFF; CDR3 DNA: TGTGCCAGCAGTACAGGGACTAGCGGCCACAATGAGCAGTTCTTC
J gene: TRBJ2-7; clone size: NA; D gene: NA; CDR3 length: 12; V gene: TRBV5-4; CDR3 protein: CASSSPDRQQYF; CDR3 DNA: TGTGCCAGCAGCTCGCCGGACAGACAGCAGTACTTC
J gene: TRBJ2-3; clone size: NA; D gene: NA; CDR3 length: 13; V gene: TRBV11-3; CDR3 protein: CASSGTGRDTQYF; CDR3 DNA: TGTGCCAGCAGCGGAACAGGGAGAGATACGCAGTATTTT
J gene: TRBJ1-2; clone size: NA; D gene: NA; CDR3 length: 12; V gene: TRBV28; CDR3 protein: CASSLSTYGYTF; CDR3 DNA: TGTGCCAGCAGTTTATCTACCTATGGCTACACCTTC
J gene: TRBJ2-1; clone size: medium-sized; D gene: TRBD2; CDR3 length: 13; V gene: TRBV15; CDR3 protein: CATAGRGYNEQFF; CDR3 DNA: TGTGCCACCGCGGGGAGGGGATACAATGAGCAGTTCTTC
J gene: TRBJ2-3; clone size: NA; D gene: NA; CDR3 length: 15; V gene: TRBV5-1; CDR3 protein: CASSFGDTSTDTQYF; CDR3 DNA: TGCGCCAGCAGCTTCGGGGACACCAGCACAGATACGCAGTATTTT
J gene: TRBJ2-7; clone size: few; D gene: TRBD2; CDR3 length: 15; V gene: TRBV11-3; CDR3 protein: CASSLGGLAAHEQYF; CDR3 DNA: TGTGCCAGCAGCTTAGGGGGACTAGCGGCCCACGAGCAGTACTTC
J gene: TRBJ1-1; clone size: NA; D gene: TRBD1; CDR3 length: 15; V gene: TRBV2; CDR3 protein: CASSEAQTGITEAFF; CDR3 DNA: TGTGCCAGCAGTGAAGCCCAGACAGGGATAACTGAAGCTTTCTTT
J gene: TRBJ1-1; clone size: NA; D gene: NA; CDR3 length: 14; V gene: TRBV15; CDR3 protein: CATRATPGSTEAFF; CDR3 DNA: TGTGCCACCAGGGCGACGCCGGGGAGCACTGAAGCTTTCTTT
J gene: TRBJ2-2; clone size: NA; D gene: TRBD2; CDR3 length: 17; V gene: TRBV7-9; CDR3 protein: CSSSLVSGSGTPGELFF; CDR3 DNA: TGTTCCAGCAGCTTAGTCTCCGGGAGCGGGACCCCCGGGGAGCTGTTTTTT
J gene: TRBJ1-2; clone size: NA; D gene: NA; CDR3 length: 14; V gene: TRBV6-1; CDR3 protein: CASSESQRDMAHTF; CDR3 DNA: TGTGCCAGCAGTGAAAGTCAGAGGGACATGGCTCACACCTTC
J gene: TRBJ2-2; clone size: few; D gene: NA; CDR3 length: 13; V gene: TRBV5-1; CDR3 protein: CASSQGLTGELFF; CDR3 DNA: TGCGCCAGCAGCCAGGGCCTCACCGGGGAGCTGTTTTTT
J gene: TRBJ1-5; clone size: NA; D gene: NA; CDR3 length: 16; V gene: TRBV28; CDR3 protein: CASSFSRGDSNQPQHF; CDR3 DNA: TGTGCCAGCAGTTTTAGCAGGGGCGATAGCAATCAGCCCCAGCATTTT
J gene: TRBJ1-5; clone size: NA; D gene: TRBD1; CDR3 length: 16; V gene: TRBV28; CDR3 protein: CASSPNVGQQHQPQHF; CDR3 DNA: TGTGCCAGCAGTCCTAATGTGGGACAGCAACATCAGCCCCAGCATTTT
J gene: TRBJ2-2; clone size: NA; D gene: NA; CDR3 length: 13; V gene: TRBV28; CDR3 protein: CASSLHYTGELFF; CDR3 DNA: TGTGCCAGCAGTTTACATTACACCGGGGAGCTGTTTTTT
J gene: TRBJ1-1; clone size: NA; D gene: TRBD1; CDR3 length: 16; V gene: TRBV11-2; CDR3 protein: CASSRALQGKNTEAFF; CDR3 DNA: TGTGCCAGCAGCCGAGCACTACAGGGGAAGAACACTGAAGCTTTCTTT
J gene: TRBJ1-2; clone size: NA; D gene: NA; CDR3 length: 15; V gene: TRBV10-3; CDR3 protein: CAISAPTDSYYGYTF; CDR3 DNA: TGTGCCATCAGTGCTCCGACAGACAGCTACTATGGCTACACCTTC
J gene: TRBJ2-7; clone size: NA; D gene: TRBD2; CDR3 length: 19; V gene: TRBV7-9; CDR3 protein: CSSSPSEGRGLAGAYEQYF; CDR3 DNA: TGTTCCAGCAGCCCTTCGGAGGGGCGAGGACTAGCGGGGGCTTACGAGCAGTACTTC
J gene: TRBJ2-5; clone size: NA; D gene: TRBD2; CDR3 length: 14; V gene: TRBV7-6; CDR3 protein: CASSPTSGQETQYF; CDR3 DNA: TGTGCCAGCAGCCCCACTAGCGGCCAAGAGACCCAGTACTTC
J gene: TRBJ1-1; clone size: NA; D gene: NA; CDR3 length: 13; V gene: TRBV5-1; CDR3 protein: CASTKGGVTEAFF; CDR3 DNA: TGCGCCAGCACCAAGGGAGGTGTCACTGAAGCTTTCTTT
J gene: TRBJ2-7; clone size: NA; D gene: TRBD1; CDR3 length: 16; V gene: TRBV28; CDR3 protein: CASSRPLGQGAYEQYF; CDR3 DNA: TGTGCCAGCAGTCGACCCCTAGGACAGGGGGCCTACGAGCAGTACTTC
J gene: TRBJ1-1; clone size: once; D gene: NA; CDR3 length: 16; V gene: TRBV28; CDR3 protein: CASSFGSRGAGGEAFF; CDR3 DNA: TGTGCCAGCAGTTTTGGTTCTCGGGGGGCTGGGGGGGAAGCTTTCTTT
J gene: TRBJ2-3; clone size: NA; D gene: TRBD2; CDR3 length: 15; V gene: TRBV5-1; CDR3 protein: CASRWTSGSTDTQYF; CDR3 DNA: TGCGCCAGCAGGTGGACTAGCGGGAGCACAGATACGCAGTATTTT
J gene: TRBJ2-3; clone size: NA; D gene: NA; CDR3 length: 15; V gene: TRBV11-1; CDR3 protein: CASSFGGNDADTQYF; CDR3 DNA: TGTGCCAGCAGCTTTGGCGGTAATGATGCAGATACGCAGTATTTT
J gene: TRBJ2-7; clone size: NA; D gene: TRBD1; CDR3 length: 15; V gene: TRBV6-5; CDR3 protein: CASSATGTAAYEQYF; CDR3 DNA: TGTGCCAGCAGCGCCACCGGGACAGCAGCCTACGAGCAGTACTTC
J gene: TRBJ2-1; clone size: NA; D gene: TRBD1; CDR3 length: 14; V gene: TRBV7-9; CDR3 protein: CASRIGTGGNEQFF; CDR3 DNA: TGTGCCAGCAGGATCGGGACAGGCGGCAATGAGCAGTTCTTC
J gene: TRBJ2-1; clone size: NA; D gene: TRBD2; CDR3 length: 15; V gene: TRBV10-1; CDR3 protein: CASSRHSGKFNEQFF; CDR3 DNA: TGCGCCAGCAGTAGACATAGCGGGAAGTTCAATGAGCAGTTCTTC
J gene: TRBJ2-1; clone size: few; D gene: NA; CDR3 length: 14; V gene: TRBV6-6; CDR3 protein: CASSFGPRDNEQFF; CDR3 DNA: TGTGCCAGCAGTTTCGGTCCTAGAGACAATGAGCAGTTCTTC
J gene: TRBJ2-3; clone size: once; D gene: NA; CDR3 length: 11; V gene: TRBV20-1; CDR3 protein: CSGGRTDTQYF; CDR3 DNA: TGCAGTGGAGGTCGCACAGATACGCAGTATTTT
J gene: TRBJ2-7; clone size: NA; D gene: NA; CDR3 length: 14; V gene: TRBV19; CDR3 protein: CASSISAGTYEQYF; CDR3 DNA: TGTGCCAGTAGTATCTCGGCGGGGACCTACGAGCAGTACTTC
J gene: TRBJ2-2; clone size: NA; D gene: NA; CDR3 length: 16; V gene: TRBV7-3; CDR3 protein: CASSLYLGSDTGELFF; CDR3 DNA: TGTGCCAGCAGCTTATATCTCGGGAGCGACACCGGGGAGCTGTTTTTT